This TCR beta chain was identified during a study of blood T cell repertoires in COVID-19. Study details: Acute and convalescent COVID-19 samples came from the United States, Italy and Spain. The analysed material was cDNA or gDNA that came from T cells, B-cell-depleted T cells, or PBMCs.

In the original analysis: Nucleated cell counts were estimated from reference gene primer amplification. TCRdb's table, derived via immunoSEQ multiplex PCR, lists solely in-frame clones and lacks some. Clone size and the V and J calls come from that table; the DNA yielded D and trimming. The sample records about 280,000 clones, 80% to 90% being singletons. Worth noting for this clone: Other DNA sequences of this sample code for an identical CDR3.

This clonotype was obtained from a woman between 70 and 85 years old with acute or convalescent COVID-19. The sequenced material came from peripheral blood.

The CDR3 reads CASSSGGTEAFF. CDR3 in DNA: TGTGCCAGCAGCTCCGGGGGCACTGAAGCTTTCTTT. The chain recombines TRBV6-5 with TRBJ1-1, with D possibly matching TRBD1 (5 bases). Germline-derived CDR1 and CDR2 are MNHEY and SVGAGI. CDR3 size: 12 residues. Deletions cut 6 bases from V and 4 bases from J, with 9 bases between.